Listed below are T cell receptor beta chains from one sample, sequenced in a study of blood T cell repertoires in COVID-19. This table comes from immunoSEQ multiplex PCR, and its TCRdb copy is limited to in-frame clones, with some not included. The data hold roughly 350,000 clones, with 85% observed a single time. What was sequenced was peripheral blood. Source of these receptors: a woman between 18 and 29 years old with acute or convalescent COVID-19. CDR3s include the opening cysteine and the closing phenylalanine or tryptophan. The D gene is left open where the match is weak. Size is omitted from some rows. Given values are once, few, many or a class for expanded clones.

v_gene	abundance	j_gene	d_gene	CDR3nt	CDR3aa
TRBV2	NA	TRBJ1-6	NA	TGTGCCAGCAGTGAAGCGGCCGCGGGGGCCTATTCACCCCTCCACTTT	CASSEAAAGAYSPLHF
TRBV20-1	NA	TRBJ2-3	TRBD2	TGCAGTGCTAGTAAATCTCAGCGGGGGGTCACAGATACGCAGTATTTT	CSASKSQRGVTDTQYF
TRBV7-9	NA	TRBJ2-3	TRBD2	TGTGCCAGCAGCTCCCTTAGCGGGAAGCTAGAGGATACGCAGTATTTT	CASSSLSGKLEDTQYF
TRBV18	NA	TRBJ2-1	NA	TGTGCCAGCTCACCACCGGAGGTAAACAATGAGCAGTTCTTC	CASSPPEVNNEQFF
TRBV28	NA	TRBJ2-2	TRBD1	TGTGCCAGCAAAAAAGGGGGACAGCATATTGGCGGGGAGCTGTTTTTT	CASKKGGQHIGGELFF
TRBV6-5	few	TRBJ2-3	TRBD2	TGTGCCAGCAGTTACCGGGAGGTCACAGATACGCAGTATTTT	CASSYREVTDTQYF
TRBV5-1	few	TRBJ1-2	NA	TGCGCCAGCAGCGAGGAGGGTGGTTATGGCTACACCTTC	CASSEEGGYGYTF
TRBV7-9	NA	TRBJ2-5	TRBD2	TGTGCCAGCAGCTTAGAGGGGACTAGCGGGGCCCAGTACTTC	CASSLEGTSGAQYF
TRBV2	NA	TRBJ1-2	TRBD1	TGTGCCAGCAGTCAGACAGGGTTTGGCTACACCTTC	CASSQTGFGYTF
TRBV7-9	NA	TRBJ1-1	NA	TGTGCCAGCAAGAGGACAGAAACTGAAGCTTTCTTT	CASKRTETEAFF
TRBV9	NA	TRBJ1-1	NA	TGTGCCAGCAGCGTAGATTCAGGGCCGGGCACTGAAGCTTTCTTT	CASSVDSGPGTEAFF
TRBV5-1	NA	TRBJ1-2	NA	TGCGCCAGCAGCATCGACGTGACAGATTCCTATGGCTACACCTTC	CASSIDVTDSYGYTF
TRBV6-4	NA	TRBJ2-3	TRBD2	TGTGCCAGCAGTGACTCCGGGGGGGGTGGCACAGATACGCAGTATTTT	CASSDSGGGGTDTQYF
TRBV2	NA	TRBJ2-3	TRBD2	TGTGCCAGCAGTGACGTCGGGGGGGCCTTGTCAAATACGCAGTATTTT	CASSDVGGALSNTQYF
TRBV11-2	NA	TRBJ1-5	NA	TGTGCCAGCAGCCAGGCGGGAGAGCCCCAGCATTTT	CASSQAGEPQHF
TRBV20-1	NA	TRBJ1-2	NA	TGCAGTGCTCGTGACCCGTTCTATGGCTACACCTTC	CSARDPFYGYTF
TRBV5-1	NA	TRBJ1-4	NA	TGCGCCAGCAGCTTTTACCCCAATCGGCAGGGTTTCGTCGAAAAACTGTTTTTT	CASSFYPNRQGFVEKLFF
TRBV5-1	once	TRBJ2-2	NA	TGCGCCAGCAGCCTACCCCCCGGCAGGGACTTAAACACCGGGGAGCTGTTTTTT	CASSLPPGRDLNTGELFF
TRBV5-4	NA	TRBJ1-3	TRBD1	TGTGCCAGCAGCTCTTCGGACAGGCTCGACTCTGGAAACACCATATATTTT	CASSSSDRLDSGNTIYF
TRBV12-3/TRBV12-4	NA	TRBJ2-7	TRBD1	TGTGCCAGCAGTTTAGAGGGGGCTTACGAGCAGTACTTC	CASSLEGAYEQYF
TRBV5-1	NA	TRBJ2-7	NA	TGCGCCAGCAGCTTGAACAGCGGTTCCTACGAGCAGTACTTC	CASSLNSGSYEQYF
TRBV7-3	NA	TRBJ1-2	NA	TGTGCCAGCAGCTCATACGGGGGGACTGGCTACACCTTC	CASSSYGGTGYTF
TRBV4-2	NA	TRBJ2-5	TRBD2	TGTGCCAGCAGCCTGACACTAACCCTTAGCGGGGGGGCGCAGACCCAGTACTTC	CASSLTLTLSGGAQTQYF
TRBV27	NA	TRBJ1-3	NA	TGTGCCAGCAACCCAACAGGGCCCCTACCTTTAAACTCTGGAAACACCATATATTTT	CASNPTGPLPLNSGNTIYF
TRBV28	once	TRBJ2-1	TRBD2	TGTGCCAGCAGTTTAATGGGAGCCCGGGGGGAGAATGAGCAGTTCTTC	CASSLMGARGENEQFF
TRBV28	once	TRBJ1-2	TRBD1	TGTGCCAGCAGTTCGCGGGACAGTGTTTATGGCTACACCTTC	CASSSRDSVYGYTF
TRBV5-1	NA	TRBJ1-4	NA	TGCGCCAGCAGCTTGGAATTCCAGGGTATTAGCGAAAAACTGTTTTTT	CASSLEFQGISEKLFF
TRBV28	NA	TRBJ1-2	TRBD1	TGTGCCAGCAGCCTTACTCGACAGGGAGATGGCTACACCTTC	CASSLTRQGDGYTF
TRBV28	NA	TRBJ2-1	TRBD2	TGTGCCAGCAGACAATATAGCGGGGGGGGAGGTGAGCAGTTCTTC	CASRQYSGGGGEQFF
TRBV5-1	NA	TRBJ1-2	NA	TGCGCCAGCAGCTTGACAGGGCAAATTCTCCGGTATGGCTACACCTTC	CASSLTGQILRYGYTF
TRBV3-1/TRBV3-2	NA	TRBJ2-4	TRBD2	TGTGCCAGCAGCCAAGCATCGGGACTAGCGGGAGGGGGAGCCAAAAACATTCAGTACTTC	CASSQASGLAGGGAKNIQYF
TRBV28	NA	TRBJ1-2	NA	TGTGCCAGCAGTTTATATGACACGATCTATGGCTACACCTTC	CASSLYDTIYGYTF
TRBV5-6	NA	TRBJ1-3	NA	TGTGCCAGCAGCGACCGGGGACTGTCCTCTGGAAACACCATATATTTT	CASSDRGLSSGNTIYF
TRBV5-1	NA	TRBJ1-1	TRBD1	TGCGCCAGCAGCTTGGGAGGGACAGGGTCGGCGACTGAAGCTTTCTTT	CASSLGGTGSATEAFF